This T cell receptor beta chain was recorded in a study of response to subunit inactivated influenza vaccine (dated by TCRdb to 2016 to 2019). Regarding the study in general: Deep quantitative profiling of the T cell receptor repertoire was used in the study to follow responses to a trivalent subunit inactivated influenza vaccine.

Libraries were made using RT-PCR. TCRdb shows the sequencer as Illumina HiSeq 2500. TCRdb handled the public reads itself, with Q25 trimming in fastp and clone calling in MiXCR, and kept productive beta chains. Identical CDR3 proteins give one entry, which carries the most common genes and DNA. The sample has 150,000 to 200,000 distinct CDR3 sequences on record, roughly 12% of them singletons. 25% to 30% of the sample is taken by the ten largest. This clonotype turned up a few times. There is no known antigen for this receptor. Qualities for individual bases were not recorded, and no much larger clone is one base off. Summary of the overall study and its limitations: The authors proposed that each seasonal influenza vaccination may bring in only a limited number of new T cells.

Unmatched junction bases come to 6, with V trimmed by 7 bases and J by 5 bases. The CDR3 spans 15 residues, from the cysteine through the phenylalanine. CDR3 DNA only is kept here, 45 bases in frame from base 1. The germline V gene yields SNHLY for CDR1 and FYNNEI for CDR2. These data are also associated with another study on T cells expressing NK-cell markers. Per the second study: TCR beta cDNA libraries were made by 5'RACE template switching that added a universal primer site and unique molecular identifiers. Three sorted T-cell subsets (CD3+CD56+NKG2C+, CD3+CD56+NKG2C- and CD3+CD56-NKG2C+) from roughly 8 donors had their TCR beta-chain repertoires profiled. Among the eight sequenced donors, seven were HCMV-seropositive and one was HCMV-seronegative. To restrict sorting to alphabetaTCR-expressing T cells, an anti-gammadeltaTCR antibody was added in several experiments. In more than five donors, the dominant CD3+CD56+NKG2C+ clonotypes ranked among the top 10 CD8+ clonotypes, making up roughly 1.0-7.0% of CD8+ T cells. Those dominant clonotypes were again the most abundant among CD3+CD56-NKG2C+ cells in several donors, at about 25-65%. Whether the expanded NKG2C-expressing T cell clones were specific for HCMV antigens remained unclear. The study sequenced eight donors, all healthy volunteers chosen at random: three men and five women. A commercial ELISA kit detecting HCMV-specific IgG in serum was used to determine HCMV serostatus. Peripheral blood mononuclear cells were isolated from blood by Ficoll density gradient centrifugation. CD4+ and CD8+ T cells were isolated from PBMC by magnetic immunoseparation with Miltenyi isolation kits. cDNA synthesis was primed from the TCR beta constant segment and was followed by two successive PCR amplification steps. Sequencing of the libraries produced 2 x 150 bp reads on Illumina HiSeq 2000/2500, MiSeq or NextSeq. MIGEC handled demultiplexing of the reads and grouping by UMI, while MiTCR was used to assemble and quantify clonotypes. Only TCR cDNA sequences supported by at least two reads were kept to exclude erroneous sequences. The tcR package was used for downstream repertoire analysis, and clonotypes were matched between fractions using CDR3 nucleotide sequence together with V segment. VDJmatch was used to annotate antigen specificity against VDJdb, with one amino acid substitution allowed in CDR3.

The sample here was CD8+ T cells sorted from PBMCs, taken about 11 days after vaccination. This sequence was found in a man aged 45 to 65 who received an inactivated influenza vaccine. Donor details come from another sample of the same person, matched by shared clones. The chain links TRBV2 with TRBJ2-2; TRBD2 fits 11 bases in the junction. The CDR3 in this case is CASKLAGDLTGELFF. The nucleotides read TGTGCCAGCAAACTAGCGGGAGACCTAACCGGGGAGCTGTTTTTT.